This TCR beta chain came from a study of cytomegalovirus exposure and HLA in healthy donors. On this clone: Its antigen remains unidentified.

Study-level points and caveats: Among donors in an Asian-associated ancestry cluster, a later analysis reportedly found fewer N-insertions than the roughly 680-donor mean. Relative to equally common others, HLA-associated TCR beta chains showed greater clonal expansion in a later analysis.

Healthy people donating bone marrow made up the donors. Primers: 60 Vbeta forward and 13 Jbeta reverse. Some clones are missing from TCRdb's copy, which holds only in-frame ones; the method was immunoSEQ multiplex PCR. Among 150,000 to 200,000 clones listed, roughly four fifths were seen once. CDR3 length: 13 amino acids. Germline values: CDR1 SGHAT, CDR2 FQNNGV. Trimming stripped 5 bases from V and 8 bases from J, with 15 bases between. The sample was PBMCs. This sequence originates from a woman aged 35 to 49 in good health and CMV-seronegative. This sequence joins TRBV11-2 and TRBJ1-1, with D possibly TRBD1 on 6 matching bases. CDR3 region: CASSLGGGMEAFF. CDR3 nucleotide sequence: TGTGCCAGCAGCCTAGGGGGGGGAATGGAAGCTTTCTTT.